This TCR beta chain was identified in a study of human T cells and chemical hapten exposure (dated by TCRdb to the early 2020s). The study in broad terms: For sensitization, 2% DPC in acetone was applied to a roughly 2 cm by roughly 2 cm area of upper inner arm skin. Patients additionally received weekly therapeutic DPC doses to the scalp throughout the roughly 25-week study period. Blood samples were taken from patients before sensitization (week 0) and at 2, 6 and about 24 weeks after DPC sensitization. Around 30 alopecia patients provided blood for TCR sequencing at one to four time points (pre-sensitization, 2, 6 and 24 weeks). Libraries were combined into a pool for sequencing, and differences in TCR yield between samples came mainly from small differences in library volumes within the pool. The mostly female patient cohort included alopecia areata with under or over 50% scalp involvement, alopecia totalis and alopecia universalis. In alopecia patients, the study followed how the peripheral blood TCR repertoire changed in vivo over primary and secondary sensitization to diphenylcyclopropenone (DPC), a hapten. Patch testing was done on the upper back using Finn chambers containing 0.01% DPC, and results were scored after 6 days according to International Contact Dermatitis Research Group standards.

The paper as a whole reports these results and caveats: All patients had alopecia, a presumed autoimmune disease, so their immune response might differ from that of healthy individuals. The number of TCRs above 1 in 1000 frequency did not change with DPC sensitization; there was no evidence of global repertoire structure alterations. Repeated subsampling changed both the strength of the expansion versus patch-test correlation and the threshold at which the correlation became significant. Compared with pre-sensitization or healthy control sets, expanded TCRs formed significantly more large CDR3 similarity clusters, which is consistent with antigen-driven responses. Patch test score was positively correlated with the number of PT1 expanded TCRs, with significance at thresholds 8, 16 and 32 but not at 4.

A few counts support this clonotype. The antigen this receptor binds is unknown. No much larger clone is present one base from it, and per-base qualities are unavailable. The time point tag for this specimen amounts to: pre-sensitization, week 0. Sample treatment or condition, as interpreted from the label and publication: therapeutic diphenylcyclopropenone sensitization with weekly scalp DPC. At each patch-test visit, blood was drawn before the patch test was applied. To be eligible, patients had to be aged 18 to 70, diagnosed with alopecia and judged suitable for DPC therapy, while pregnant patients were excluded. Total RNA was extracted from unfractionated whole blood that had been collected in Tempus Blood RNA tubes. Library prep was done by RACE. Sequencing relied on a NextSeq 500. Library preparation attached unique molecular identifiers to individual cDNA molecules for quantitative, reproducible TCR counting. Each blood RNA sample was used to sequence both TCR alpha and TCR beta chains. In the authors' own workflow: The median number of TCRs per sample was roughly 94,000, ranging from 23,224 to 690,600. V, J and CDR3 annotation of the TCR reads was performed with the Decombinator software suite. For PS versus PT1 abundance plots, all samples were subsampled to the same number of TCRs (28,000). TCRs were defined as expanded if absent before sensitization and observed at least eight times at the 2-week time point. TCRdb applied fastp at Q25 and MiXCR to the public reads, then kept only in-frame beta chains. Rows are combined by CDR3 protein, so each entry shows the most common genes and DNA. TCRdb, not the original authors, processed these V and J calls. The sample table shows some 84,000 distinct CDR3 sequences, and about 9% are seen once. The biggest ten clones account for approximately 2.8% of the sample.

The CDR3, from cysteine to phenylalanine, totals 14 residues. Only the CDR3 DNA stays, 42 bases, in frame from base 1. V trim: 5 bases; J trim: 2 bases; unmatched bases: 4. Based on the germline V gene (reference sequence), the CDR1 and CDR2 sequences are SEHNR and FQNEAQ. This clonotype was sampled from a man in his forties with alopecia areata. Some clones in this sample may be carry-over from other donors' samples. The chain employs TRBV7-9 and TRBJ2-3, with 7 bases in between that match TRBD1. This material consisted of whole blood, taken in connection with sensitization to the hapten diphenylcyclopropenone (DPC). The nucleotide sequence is TGTGCCAGCAGCGCCGGGACAGCCACAGATACGCAGTATTTT. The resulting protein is CASSAGTATDTQYF.